These T cell receptor beta chains were read from a single sample in a study of cytomegalovirus exposure and HLA in healthy donors. The method was immunoSEQ multiplex PCR; TCRdb's version includes in-frame clones alone and lacks a portion of them. The data contain some 140,000 clones, more than 70% of them seen just once; the ten biggest clones take up 4.5% to 7%. Material: PBMCs. The source of these receptors is a woman aged 40 to 50 in good health and CMV-seropositive. Both conserved end residues are part of each CDR3. Size is stated for part of the rows, as once, few or many counts, or as a class when the clone is expanded.

TRBV2	TRBJ1-3	NA	CASSDHRGSGNTIYF
TRBV2	TRBJ1-1	NA	CASSRTGDFEAFF
TRBV28	TRBJ2-7	NA	CASSREGGGPSYEQYF
TRBV2	TRBJ1-1	NA	CASSEVERNTEAFF
TRBV9	TRBJ2-7	NA	CASSVADSSSYEQYF
TRBV5-6	TRBJ2-7	NA	CASSLAFSSGRTSSYEQYF
TRBV18	TRBJ1-1	NA	CASSQAGVENTEAFF
TRBV5-4	TRBJ1-1	NA	CASSPPRGQNTEAFF
TRBV11-2	TRBJ1-1	NA	CASSLIGGWENTEAFF
TRBV28	TRBJ2-1	few	CASSPGTSGRVEQFF
TRBV9	TRBJ1-1	NA	CASSVVSAGAEAFF
TRBV27	TRBJ2-2	NA	CASSRESGSGTGELFF
TRBV19	TRBJ2-1	NA	CASSTRTSGKTYNEQFF
TRBV7-9	TRBJ2-7	NA	CASSPTFDEQYF
TRBV9	TRBJ1-1	NA	CASSAVGQNTEAFF
TRBV7-9	TRBJ2-3	NA	CASSLAGQTTDTQYF
TRBV5-1	TRBJ2-1	once	CASSANQAGAPATYNEQFF
TRBV12-5	TRBJ1-1	NA	CASGLARGAIGKAFF
TRBV19	TRBJ2-6	NA	CASSNLVSAGSGANVLTF
TRBV19	TRBJ2-5	NA	CASSRFLTGGGGETQYF
TRBV7-9	TRBJ2-7	NA	CASSPPGRTGEQYF
TRBV5-1	TRBJ2-3	NA	CASSFLQGLGTDTQYF
TRBV28	TRBJ2-7	NA	CASSLQGTVLYEQYF
TRBV5-1	TRBJ2-7	NA	CASSLALAEVTYEQYF
TRBV5-5	NA	NA	CASSTPGQPYEQYF
TRBV9	TRBJ2-1	NA	CASSGGKSSYNEQFF
TRBV28	TRBJ1-1	NA	CASRRQANTEAFF
TRBV11-3	TRBJ1-2	NA	CASSLSGNYGYTF
TRBV28	TRBJ1-5	NA	CATFRGGGQPQHF
TRBV19	TRBJ2-6	few	CASSIDRDLSGANVLTF
TRBV7-3	TRBJ2-3	NA	CASSPSRTDTQYF
TRBV11-3	TRBJ2-2	NA	CASIPYGLYTGELFF
TRBV7-9	TRBJ2-2	NA	CASSLGQTNTGELFF
TRBV27	TRBJ2-6	NA	CASKLLTGAGANVLTF
TRBV11-1	TRBJ2-7	NA	CASSLSEPYEQYF
TRBV7-2	TRBJ2-1	NA	CAGRLAGVYNEQFF
TRBV28	TRBJ1-2	NA	CASSLGQGYGYTF
TRBV5-1	TRBJ2-5	NA	CASASRGGRETQYF
TRBV7-9	TRBJ2-3	once	CASSLGAGAITDTQYF
TRBV30	TRBJ1-1	NA	CAWSVSSGEAFF
TRBV30	TRBJ2-3	NA	CAWADRGWADTQYF
TRBV7-3	TRBJ1-1	NA	CASSLIGGNTEAFF
TRBV10-1	TRBJ2-3	NA	CASSEARGGQRGTDTQYF
TRBV27	TRBJ2-7	NA	CASSPGVADTYEQYF
TRBV10-1	TRBJ2-1	NA	CASSGQGLYNEQFF
TRBV15	TRBJ2-5	NA	CATSRGLAIYQETQYF